These T cell receptor beta chains were read from a single sample in a study of blood T cells in healthy people across ages. A single record per CDR3 protein comes from TCRdb applying MiXCR to the 5' RACE reads. The sample lists roughly 1.4 million distinct CDR3 sequences, roughly 60% seen once, with more than 6% in the top ten. Sample: blood. Every receptor here comes from a man aged 18-30 years in good health. The CDR3 runs from the conserved cysteine through the conserved F or W. The D gene is left open where the match is weak. Where a row states a size, it is once, few, many or the class of an expanded clone; other rows omit it.

V: TRBV29-1; size: few; D: -; J: TRBJ2-5; CDR3: CSASRERETQYF; DNA: TGCAGCGCCAGCAGGGAGCGGGAGACCCAGTACTTC
V: TRBV21-1; size: -; D: -; J: TRBJ1-1; CDR3: CASSNRTKGGVLRDTEAFF; DNA: TGTGCCAGCAGCAACAGAACAAAAGGTGGGGTTTTGAGGGACACTGAAGCTTTCTTT
V: TRBV29-1; size: -; D: TRBD2; J: TRBJ2-1; CDR3: CSAILTSGEPHSYNEQFF; DNA: TGCAGCGCCATATTGACTAGCGGAGAGCCCCACTCCTACAATGAGCAGTTCTTC
V: TRBV5-4; size: once; D: -; J: TRBJ2-1; CDR3: CASSRRDSGIDEQFF; DNA: TGTGCCAGCAGCCGGAGGGACTCGGGTATCGATGAGCAGTTCTTC
V: TRBV6-5; size: few; D: -; J: TRBJ2-1; CDR3: CASSYWQGDINEQFF; DNA: TGTGCCAGCAGTTATTGGCAGGGAGACATCAATGAGCAGTTCTTC
V: TRBV5-1; size: few; D: -; J: TRBJ2-3; CDR3: CASSYDPGTDTQYF; DNA: TGCGCCAGCAGCTATGACCCAGGCACAGATACGCAGTATTTT
V: TRBV6-2/TRBV6-3; size: few; D: TRBD2; J: TRBJ2-1; CDR3: CASSTSGGAINEQFF; DNA: TGTGCCAGCAGTACTAGCGGGGGGGCTATCAATGAGCAGTTCTTC
V: TRBV15; size: -; D: -; J: TRBJ2-7; CDR3: CATSAGGTSSYNEQYF; DNA: TGTGCCACCAGCGCTGGAGGCACGAGCTCCTACAATGAGCAGTACTTC
V: TRBV29-1; size: -; D: -; J: TRBJ1-1; CDR3: CSVEGVINTEAFF; DNA: TGCAGCGTTGAAGGGGTTATAAACACTGAAGCTTTCTTT
V: TRBV20-1; size: -; D: TRBD1; J: TRBJ2-1; CDR3: CSARDLTGVGNEQFF; DNA: TGCAGTGCTAGAGATCTGACAGGGGTAGGAAATGAGCAGTTCTTC
V: TRBV7-9; size: -; D: -; J: TRBJ2-2; CDR3: CASVDGTGELFF; DNA: TGTGCCAGCGTGGACGGCACCGGGGAGCTGTTTTTT
V: TRBV4-3; size: few; D: -; J: TRBJ1-1; CDR3: CASSQDWTTEAFF; DNA: TGCGCCAGCAGCCAAGATTGGACGACTGAAGCTTTCTTT
V: TRBV12-3/TRBV12-4; size: -; D: -; J: TRBJ2-4; CDR3: CASSLDLTEQYF; DNA: TGTGCCAGCAGTTTAGATCTGACAGAGCAGTACTTC